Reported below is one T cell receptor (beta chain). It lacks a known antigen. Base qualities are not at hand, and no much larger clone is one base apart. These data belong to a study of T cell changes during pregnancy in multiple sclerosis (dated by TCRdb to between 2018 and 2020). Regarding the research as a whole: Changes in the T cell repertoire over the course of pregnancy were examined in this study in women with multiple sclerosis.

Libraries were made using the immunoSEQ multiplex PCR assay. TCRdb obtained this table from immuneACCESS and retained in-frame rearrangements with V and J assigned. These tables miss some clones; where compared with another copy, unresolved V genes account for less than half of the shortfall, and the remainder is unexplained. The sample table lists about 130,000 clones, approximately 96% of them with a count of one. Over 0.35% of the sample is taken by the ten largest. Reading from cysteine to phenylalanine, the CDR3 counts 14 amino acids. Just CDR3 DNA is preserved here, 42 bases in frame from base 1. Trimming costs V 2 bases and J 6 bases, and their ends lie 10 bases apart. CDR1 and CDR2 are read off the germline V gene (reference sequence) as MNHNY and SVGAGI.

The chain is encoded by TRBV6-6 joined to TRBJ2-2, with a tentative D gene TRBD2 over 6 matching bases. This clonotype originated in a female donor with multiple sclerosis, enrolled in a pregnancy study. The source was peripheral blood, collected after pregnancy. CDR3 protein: CASSYVGGSGELFF. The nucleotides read TGTGCCAGCAGTTACGTAGGAGGGTCCGGGGAGCTGTTTTTT.